This T cell receptor beta chain was documented in a study of neoadjuvant anti-PD-1 for oral cavity cancer. Produced via immunoSEQ multiplex PCR; TCRdb's table is partial and in-frame only. Altogether tens of thousands of clones are present, roughly 90% being singletons, with the ten largest covering 2.5% to 3%. This clone appeared a few times. Time point described: after neoadjuvant nivolumab, at surgical resection. V shed 4 bases and J shed 0 bases, with 10 bases lying between them. CDR1 and CDR2 from the germline V gene are SGHVS and FQNEAQ. This CDR3 has 14 amino acids. The material sequenced was PBMCs, taken after nivolumab (anti-PD-1) treatment. The TCR originated in a person between 40 and 80 years old with oral cavity squamous cell carcinoma. The gene calls are TRBV7-8 and TRBJ2-7, with D unresolved. The CDR3 loop reads CASSSARNSYEQYF. The CDR3, as DNA: TGTGCCAGCAGCTCAGCGCGGAACTCCTACGAGCAGTACTTC.